This T cell receptor (beta chain) came from a study of blood T cells in healthy people across ages (dated by TCRdb to the mid-2010s). About the full investigation: In model experiments, template switching captured about one uniquely barcoded TCR beta cDNA molecule for every two T cells. Age-related changes in TCR beta repertoire diversity were measured in the study by deep sequencing normalized with unique cDNA molecular identifiers. The donors were split into four age groups: young (average around 16 years), middle-aged (39), aged (more than 60) and long-lived (about 82). To avoid experimental bias, donors of different ages were distributed randomly across sequencing lanes. For two donors (one aged 18 to 30 and one aged 80 or older), the study analyzed two additional independent replicas of 1 million unique cDNA reads from the same blood draw. Study-level results and caveats: Total diversity estimates from one million sequenced T cells were considered lower bounds and underestimates. Donor CMV infection status was unknown, potentially confounding age-related changes in expanded clonotypes. Observed TCR beta diversity correlated strongly with the percentage of naive T cells measured by flow cytometry. Compared with the aged group, the long-lived group had more naive CD4+ T cells, fewer expanded clones and increased TCR diversity, a pattern suggesting age selection. Because profiling used bulk unsorted PBMCs, naive and antigen-experienced compartments could not be compared conclusively. Observed TCR beta diversity per million T cells fell roughly linearly with age, and a significant reduction was already apparent by age approximately 41.

The CDR3 measures 14 amino acids from cysteine to phenylalanine. Solely the CDR3 DNA is kept, with 42 bases framed from the first base. After removal of 1 base from V and 3 bases from J, the junction retains 3 bases not matched to a gene. In the germline V gene (reference sequence), CDR1 corresponds to MNHEY and CDR2 to SMNVEV. The approximately 40 donors, aged about 6 to 95 years, were systemically healthy Caucasian individuals from Russia. Each donor gave about 9.7 milliliters of peripheral blood, drawn into EDTA-treated Vacutainer tubes. PBMCs were isolated by Ficoll-Paque density-gradient centrifugation, with at least 6 million obtained per sample. Total RNA was extracted from PBMCs with Trizol reagent, with at least 6 micrograms obtained per sample. For every donor, flow cytometry on a PBMC aliquot measured the percentage of naive CD45RAhigh/CD27high T cells. Library construction relied on 5' RACE. Sequenced on an Illumina HiSeq 2500. A second roughly 6 to 12 cycle PCR used a sample-barcoded 5' primer and a J-beta primer mix. Each TCR beta cDNA molecule received a unique molecular identifier from a template-switch 5' adaptor carrying 12 random nucleotides. Each sample yielded at least 2.5 million CDR3-containing paired-end reads. All of the RNA was converted into first-strand cDNA using the Mint cDNA synthesis kit, with a TRBC-specific oligonucleotide serving as the primer. Following uracil-DNA glycosylase treatment, a first 18-cycle PCR with universal primers M1SS and BC2_uni_R was performed on all cDNA. As for the authors' bioinformatics: For normalization, 1 million high-quality reads were randomly selected from each sample, with every read carrying a distinct molecular identifier. Reads with shared molecular identifiers were discarded instead of being binned into consensus sequences. MiTCR, with a Q25 quality threshold and the strictest error-elimination algorithm, was used for CDR3 identification, clonotype clustering and error correction. A nonparametric unseen species model with Euler transformation was used to estimate lower-bound total TCR beta diversity. The public reads were run again by TCRdb, first through fastp at Q25 and then through MiXCR, and only productive beta chains were kept. Every entry covers one CDR3 protein and lists the most common genes and DNA from its rows. TCRdb's processing, not the authors', yielded these V and J calls. The sample records roughly 1.7 million distinct CDR3 sequences, 30% to 35% of which are singletons. The top ten constitute roughly 12% of the sample.

For this clonotype: Its antigen has not been determined. No much larger clonotype is one base removed from it; base qualities were not supplied.

This sequence originates from a young woman in good health. Sequenced: blood. This chain is built from TRBV27 and TRBJ2-7; 7 central bases correspond to TRBD2. At the DNA level, the sequence is TGTGCCAGCAGTTTATTGCCTAGCGGCTACGAGCAGTACTTC. Translated, it gives CASSLLPSGYEQYF.